This T cell receptor beta chain was observed in a study of post-analysis software for immune sequencing data. Broader study findings: Significantly decreased normalized Chao1 diversity was recorded for multiple sclerosis patients relative to controls. Included in a set of about 5 TRBV segments more frequent in patients than controls were TRBV5-6, TRBV5-1 and TRBV20-1.

Comments on this clonotype: Its target is not known.

cDNA libraries of TCR beta carried unique molecular identifiers. Each CDR3 protein gets one entry after TCRdb re-called the PCR reads with MiXCR. Of about 760,000 distinct CDR3 sequences in the sample, just under 30% were seen once. V lost 8 bases to trimming and J lost 0 bases, with 14 bases between them. The germline V gene has CDR1 MNHEY and CDR2 SMNVEV (reference sequence). This CDR3 contains 15 residues. The receptor was isolated from a girl under 18 with multiple sclerosis. V and J are TRBV27 and TRBJ1-5, with D uncertain. Sequences were obtained from blood. Here the CDR3 DNA reads TGTGCCAGCCGAGTACACCCCCTTAGCAATCAGCCCCAGCATTTT. Residues: CASRVHPLSNQPQHF.